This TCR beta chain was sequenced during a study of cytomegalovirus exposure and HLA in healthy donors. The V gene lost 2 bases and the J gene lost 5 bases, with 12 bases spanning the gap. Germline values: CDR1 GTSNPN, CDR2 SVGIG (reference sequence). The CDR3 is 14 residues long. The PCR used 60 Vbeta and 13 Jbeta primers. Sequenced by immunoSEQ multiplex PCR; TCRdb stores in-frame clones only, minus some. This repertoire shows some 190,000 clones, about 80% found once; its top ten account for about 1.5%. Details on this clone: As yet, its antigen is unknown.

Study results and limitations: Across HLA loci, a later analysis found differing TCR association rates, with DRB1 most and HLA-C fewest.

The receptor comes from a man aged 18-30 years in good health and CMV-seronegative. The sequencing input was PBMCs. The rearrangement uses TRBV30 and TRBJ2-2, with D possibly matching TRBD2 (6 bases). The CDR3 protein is CAWSPGRGTGELFF. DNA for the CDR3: TGTGCCTGGAGTCCCGGGAGAGGGACCGGGGAGCTGTTTTTT.